This T cell receptor (beta chain) was sequenced in a study of T cell repertoires in cytomegalovirus infection (dated by TCRdb to between 2018 and 2020). General notes on the study: The HLA type of each donor mattered for the analysis, because public TCR beta signatures pointed to carriage of CMV infection along with the matching HLA type. Overall results and qualifications from the work: Cumulative frequency of public TCR beta family members discriminated carriers of CMV infection plus the relevant HLA type in this cohort and an independent roughly 330-donor cohort. The ex vivo response was dominated by HLA-C-restricted CMV-specific TCR beta clonotypes, which also provided the single most frequent clonotype in two of eight donors.

For sequencing, an Illumina HiSeq 1500 was employed. TCRdb's own reprocessing of the public reads used fastp at Q25 and MiXCR and kept productive beta chains. CDR3 protein duplicates are merged, each entry listing the most common genes and DNA. The sample table contains around 450,000 distinct CDR3 sequences; only one count was recorded for roughly 30% of them. The ten largest clones capture approximately 14% of the sample. The CDR3 measures 16 amino acids from cysteine to phenylalanine. The retained sequence is limited to the CDR3, 48 bases, with the frame set at the first base. After removal of 1 base from V and 0 bases from J, the junction retains 4 bases not matched to a gene. For CDR1 and CDR2, the germline V gene (reference sequence) lists SEHNR and FQNEAQ. This clonotype has a handful of counts. Its binding antigen is unknown. Base qualities are not at hand, and no much larger clone is one base apart.

This receptor was identified in a human donor in good health (CMV status not recorded). Some clones in this sample may be carry-over from other donors' samples. Sample: PBMCs. The V and J segments used are TRBV7-9 and TRBJ2-7, with 9 bases aligning to TRBD1. Here the CDR3 is given as CASSLVLTGGSYEQYF. The nucleotide sequence is TGTGCCAGCAGCTTAGTCCTGACAGGGGGCTCCTACGAGCAGTACTTC. The reference TRBV7-9 and TRBJ2-7 proteins fill in what lies around the CDR3, so the full variable domain reads DTGVSQNPRHKITKRGQNVTFRCDPISEHNRLYWYRQTLGQGPEFLTYFQNEAQLEKSRLLSDRFSAERPKGSFSTLEIQRTEQGDSAMYLCASSLVLTGGSYEQYFGPGTRLTVT.